The 20 T cell receptor beta chains below come from one sample, sequenced in a study of blood T cell repertoires in COVID-19. The data were produced by immunoSEQ multiplex PCR, yet TCRdb's version contains in-frame clones alone and is incomplete. The sample lists 130,000 or so clones, around 84% seen once, with roughly 8.7% in the top ten. Sequences were obtained from peripheral blood. These receptors all come from a woman aged 55-69 years with acute or convalescent COVID-19.

The chain recombines TRBV24-1 with TRBJ1-1, with D possibly TRBD1 on 5 matching bases. The CDR3 is 12 residues long. Trimming removed 12 bases at V and 4 bases at J, with 14 bases between. Germline lookup yields CDR1 KGHDR and CDR2 SFDVKD. CDR3 in amino acids: CAVSRGTTEAFF. CDR3 sequence (DNA): TGTGCCGTATCACGGGGGACCACTGAAGCTTTCTTT.

The V and J genes are TRBV28 and TRBJ2-1; TRBD1 is a possible D gene (6 bases). CDR1 and CDR2 (germline): MDHEN, SYDVKM. CDR3 length equals 13 residues. V was clipped by 6 bases and J by 3 bases, with 9 bases between them. CDR3 coding DNA: TGTGCCAGCAGGAGGACAGACTACAATGAGCAGTTCTTC. Translated: CASRRTDYNEQFF.

The V call is TRBV15, the J call TRBJ1-5, with TRBD1 identical over 10 bases. Germline V gene data show CDR1 as LNHNV and CDR2 as YYDKDF (reference sequence). The CDR3 covers 17 residues. V was clipped by 1 base and J by 3 bases; unmatched bases: 6. The CDR3 DNA reads TGTGCCACCAGCAGAGGGGGGGACAGGGGCTCCAATCAGCCCCAGCATTTT. It codes for CATSRGGDRGSNQPQHF. The whole variable domain, filled in from reference TRBV15 and TRBJ1-5, reads DAMVIQNPRYQVTQFGKPVTLSCSQTLNHNVMYWYQQKSSQAPKLLFHYYDKDFNNEADTPDNFQSRRPNTSFCFLDIRSPGLGDTAMYLCATSRGGDRGSNQPQHFGDGTRLSIL.

DNA for the CDR3: TGTGCCAGCAGCTTAAGGTCTGGCAGGGTGAATGAGCAGTTCTTC. It specifies CASSLRSGRVNEQFF. J is TRBJ2-1 and V is TRBV11-3; a weak D match, TRBD1 (5 bases). CDR1 SGHNT and CDR2 YENEEA come from the germline V gene. The CDR3 contains 15 residues. V was clipped by 2 bases and J by 7 bases, with 15 bases between them.

This clone was seen once. The chain links TRBV5-4 to TRBJ1-3, with D possibly TRBD1 on 6 matching bases. The V gene lost 6 bases and the J gene lost 0 bases, with 16 bases spanning the gap. Germline V gene data show CDR1 as SGHNT and CDR2 as YYREEE (reference sequence). The length of the CDR3 is 16 residues. CDR3 residues: CASTHGGGYSGNTIYF. Here the CDR3 DNA reads TGTGCCAGCACCCACGGGGGGGGCTACTCTGGAAACACCATATATTTT. Combining the CDR3 with reference TRBV5-4 and TRBJ1-3 gives the whole variable domain ETGVTQSPTHLIKTRGQQVTLRCSSQSGHNTVSWYQQALGQGPQFIFQYYREEENGRGNFPPRFSGLQFPNYSSELNVNALELDDSALYLCASTHGGGYSGNTIYFGEGSWLTVV.

The chain combines TRBV9 with TRBJ2-3; TRBD2 might be the D (5 bases). This CDR3 spans 14 amino acids. Trimming took 0 bases from V and 4 from J, leaving 9 bases between them. Germline V CDR1 and CDR2: SGDLS, YYNGEE. The CDR3 DNA follows: TGTGCCAGCAGCGTAGGAGGGCGGTCAGATACGCAGTATTTT. Protein: CASSVGGRSDTQYF.

The chain recombines TRBV7-9 with TRBJ1-6, with 8 bases fitting TRBD1. The CDR3 runs to 14 residues. V shed 7 bases and J 5 bases; nucleotides not matched to a gene: 4. CDR1 and CDR2 from the germline V gene are SEHNR and FQNEAQ (reference sequence). CDR3 DNA: TGTGCCAGCAACCCGACAGGGGATAATTCACCCCTCCACTTT. It is translated as CASNPTGDNSPLHF.

The chain is built from TRBV11-2 and TRBJ1-1; 8 bases line up with TRBD1. Germline CDR1 and CDR2: SGHAT and FQNNGV. The J segment lost 1 base and the V segment lost 5 bases, leaving 18 bases of the junction unmatched. This CDR3 is built from 19 residues. The CDR3 loop reads CASSPYPDTGGEGNTEAFF. In nucleotides, the CDR3 is TGTGCCAGCAGCCCTTATCCGGACACAGGGGGTGAGGGGAACACTGAAGCTTTCTTT. The complete variable domain, with remaining parts taken from reference TRBV11-2 and TRBJ1-1, reads EAGVAQSPRYKIIEKRQSVAFWCNPISGHATLYWYQQILGQGPKLLIQFQNNGVVDDSQLPKDRFSAERLKGVDSTLKIQPAKLEDSAVYLCASSPYPDTGGEGNTEAFFGQGTRLTVV.

The rearrangement uses TRBV5-1 and TRBJ2-1; 10 nucleotides match TRBD2. CDR3 length equals 17 residues. Trimming at V came to 4 bases and at J to 3 bases, leaving 10 bases not matched to a gene. Per the germline V gene, CDR1 is SGHRS and CDR2 is YFSETQ. CDR3 DNA sequence: TGCGCCAGCAGCCCGCTAGCGGGAGCCTCTTTCTACAATGAGCAGTTCTTC. Amino acid sequence: CASSPLAGASFYNEQFF.

CDR3 nucleotides: TGTGCCAGCAGTTTCTCGGGGGGCCGAGAAAAACTGTTTTTT. This codes for CASSFSGGREKLFF. The chain couples TRBV28 to TRBJ1-4, with a possible D match to TRBD1 (6 bases). Trimming took 3 bases from V and 8 from J, leaving 13 bases between them. Germline-derived CDR1 and CDR2 are MDHEN and SYDVKM. The CDR3 is 14 amino acids.

The chain combines TRBV28 with TRBJ2-1; D is possibly TRBD2 (5 bases). The CDR3 length is 15 residues. Trimming took 3 bases from V and 7 from J, leaving 16 bases between them. Germline assignment: CDR1 MDHEN and CDR2 SYDVKM. CDR3 DNA: TGTGCCAGCAGTTTTCGGACTTGGATGGGGAATGAGCAGTTCTTC. It codes for CASSFRTWMGNEQFF.

V usage is TRBV7-9 and J usage is TRBJ2-7; the D is unclear. V lost 5 bases to trimming and J lost 3 bases, with 14 bases between them. CDR1 and CDR2 from the germline V gene are SEHNR and FQNEAQ (reference sequence). CDR3 length equals 14 residues. CDR3 DNA: TGTGCCAGCAGCCCCTGGGTCGCTAGCTACGAGCAGTACTTC. Its translation: CASSPWVASYEQYF.

This sequence joins TRBV6-1 and TRBJ1-5; D may be TRBD1 (6 bases). The CDR3 covers 14 residues. Trimming took off 3 bases at V and 5 bases at J, with 11 bases between the two ends. Germline V gene data show CDR1 as MNHNS and CDR2 as SASEGT. The CDR3 loop reads CASSETSGDQPQHF. In DNA form, the CDR3 reads TGTGCCAGCAGTGAGACGTCAGGGGATCAGCCCCAGCATTTT.

The CDR3 loop is CASSFFVQETQYF. CDR3 coding DNA: TGTGCCAGCAGTTTTTTCGTACAAGAGACCCAGTACTTC. This chain connects TRBV12-3 or TRBV12-4 to TRBJ2-5; D gene unclear. The CDR3 extends over 13 amino acids. V dropped 3 bases and J dropped 2 bases, with 7 bases sitting between them.

The CDR3 DNA follows: TGTGCCAGCAGCAAGGATGTGAGGTACCAAGAGACCCAGTACTTC. This gives the protein CASSKDVRYQETQYF. This chain links TRBV9 with TRBJ2-5, with D unclear. The germline V gene encodes CDR1 SGDLS and CDR2 YYNGEE. Trimming left V 4 bases short and J 0 bases short, with 13 bases between. The length of the CDR3 is 15 residues.

This chain joins TRBV2 and TRBJ1-6, with D possibly being TRBD1 (6 bases). Looked up from germline, CDR1 is SNHLY and CDR2 is FYNNEI. Trimming removed 6 bases from V and 5 bases from J, with 17 bases in between. There are 16 residues in the CDR3. The CDR3 DNA reads TGTGCCAGCAGCCAGGGGACGGCAGCTAATAATTCACCCCTCCACTTT. Translation gives CASSQGTAANNSPLHF.

The rearrangement uses TRBV7-2 and TRBJ2-7; 10 nucleotides align to TRBD1. Per germline, CDR1 SGHTA and CDR2 FQGNSA. This CDR3 is built from 14 residues. After removal of 5 bases from V and 4 bases from J, the junction contained 5 bases not matched to a gene. The CDR3 protein is CASSLDRGRYEQYF. The CDR3 coding sequence is TGTGCCAGCAGCCTGGACAGGGGGAGGTACGAGCAGTACTTC.

The chain is built from TRBV9 and TRBJ2-2, with 9 nucleotides matching TRBD2. V lost 0 bases and J lost 4; bases outside the gene matches: 4. This CDR3 has 16 residues. Germline CDR1 SGDLS, CDR2 YYNGEE. The CDR3 spells CASSVVAGGPTGELFF. CDR3 nucleotides: TGTGCCAGCAGCGTAGTTGCGGGGGGGCCCACCGGGGAGCTGTTTTTT.

The V call is TRBV11-3, the J call TRBJ1-4; 8 positions agree with TRBD1. The length of the CDR3 is 15 residues. V lost 2 bases and J lost 8; bases outside the gene matches: 7. Germline loops: CDR1 SGHNT, CDR2 YENEEA. CDR3 sequence (DNA): TGTGCCAGCAGCTTACGGACAGGGAAGGACGAAAAACTGTTTTTT. It is translated as CASSLRTGKDEKLFF.

The chain recombines TRBV2 with TRBJ2-3; no clear D. The germline V gene has CDR1 SNHLY and CDR2 FYNNEI. Trimming took 2 bases from V and 6 from J, leaving 24 bases between them. This CDR3 spans 18 amino acids. For the CDR3, the DNA is TGTGCCAGCAGTGAAAGTTCGGTTAGCCCCCGTGATGTGGATACGCAGTATTTT. It is translated as CASSESSVSPRDVDTQYF. Based on the CDR3 plus reference TRBV2 and TRBJ2-3, the full variable domain is EPEVTQTPSHQVTQMGQEVILRCVPISNHLYFYWYRQILGQKVEFLVSFYNNEISEKSEIFDDQFSVERPDGSNFTLKIRSTKLEDSAMYFCASSESSVSPRDVDTQYFGPGTRLTVL.